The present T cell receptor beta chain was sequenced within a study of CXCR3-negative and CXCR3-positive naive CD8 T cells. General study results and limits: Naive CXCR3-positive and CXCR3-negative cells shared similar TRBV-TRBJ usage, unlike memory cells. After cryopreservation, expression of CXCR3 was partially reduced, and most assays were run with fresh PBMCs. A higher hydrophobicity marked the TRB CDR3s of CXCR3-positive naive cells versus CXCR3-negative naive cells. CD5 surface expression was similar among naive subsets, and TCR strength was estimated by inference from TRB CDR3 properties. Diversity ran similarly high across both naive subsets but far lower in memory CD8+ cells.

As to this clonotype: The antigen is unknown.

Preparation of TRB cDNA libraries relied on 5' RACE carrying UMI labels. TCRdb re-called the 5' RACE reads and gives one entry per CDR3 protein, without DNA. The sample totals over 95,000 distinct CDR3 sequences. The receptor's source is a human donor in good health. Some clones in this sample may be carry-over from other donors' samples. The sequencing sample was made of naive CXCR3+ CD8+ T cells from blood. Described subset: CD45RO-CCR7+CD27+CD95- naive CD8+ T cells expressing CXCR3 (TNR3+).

CDR3 in amino acids: CATRGGNTGELFF. This chain uses TRBV28 with TRBJ2-2; TCRdb calls TRBD1, which cannot be checked without DNA. Germline V gene sequence: CDR1 MDHEN, CDR2 SYDVKM. The CDR3 extends over 13 amino acids.